The 19 T cell receptor beta chains listed next were all sequenced from one sample in a study of beta chain features in type 1 diabetes. Reverse transcription of all isolated RNA meant that expressed TCRB transcripts were sequenced. Using immunoSEQ multiplex PCR, the repertoire was profiled, and TCRdb retains in-frame clones only, with some absent. The data contain around 240,000 clones, 9.6% of them singletons. The sequenced sample consisted of naive CD4+ T cells from blood. The receptors stem from a woman between 18 and 29 years old in good health.

The chain recombines TRBV5-1 with TRBJ2-3; 8 bases are a match to TRBD2. CDR3 length: 14 residues. Germline V gives CDR1 SGHRS, CDR2 YFSETQ. The ends lost 2 bases at V and 3 bases at J; junction bases unmatched: 2. The CDR3 protein is CASSLGTRTDTQYF. The CDR3 DNA sequence: TGCGCCAGCAGCTTAGGGACTAGAACAGATACGCAGTATTTT.

In its sample, this clone was seen a few times. The CDR3 sequence: CASSGFTGGGSYNEQFF. The CDR3 DNA reads TGTGCCAGCAGTGGCTTCACGGGAGGGGGGTCCTACAATGAGCAGTTCTTC. The V and J genes are TRBV6-1 and TRBJ2-1, with 8 bases lining up with TRBD2. CDR3 length equals 17 residues. J gave up 1 base and V 4 bases, and 9 bases lay outside the gene matches. The germline V gene encodes CDR1 MNHNS and CDR2 SASEGT.

This clone occurred a few times. CDR3 in amino acids: CASSDGGRDGGYTF. The CDR3 DNA reads TGCGCCAGCAGCGACGGAGGGAGGGACGGTGGCTACACCTTC. The chain combines TRBV5-1 with TRBJ1-2; D possibly corresponds to TRBD1 (5 bases). Germline CDR1 is SGHRS and CDR2 is YFSETQ. The CDR3 extends over 14 amino acids. V was trimmed by 4 bases and J by 7 bases, leaving 17 bases between them.

This clone showed up just a few times. The chain has TRBV5-1 and TRBJ2-3; D is perhaps TRBD2 (5 bases). The CDR3 runs to 17 residues. Germline CDR1 SGHRS, CDR2 YFSETQ. V was cut by 6 bases and J by 1 base, with 21 bases left in between. In DNA, the CDR3 is TGCGCCAGCAACCGACTACCCGACACCTATCGCACAGATACGCAGTATTTT. It translates to CASNRLPDTYRTDTQYF. Looking up the rest from reference TRBV5-1 and TRBJ2-3 gives the full variable domain: KAGVTQTPRYLIKTRGQQVTLSCSPISGHRSVSWYQQTPGQGLQFLFEYFSETQRNKGNFPGRFSGRQFSNSRSEMNVSTLELGDSALYLCASNRLPDTYRTDTQYFGPGTRLTVL.

The genes are TRBV28 and TRBJ1-2, with 7 bases aligning to TRBD1. V shed 6 bases, J shed 6 bases, and the junction held 13 bases outside the gene matches. From germline, CDR1 is MDHEN and CDR2 SYDVKM. CDR3 length: 15 residues. Here the CDR3 DNA reads TGTGCCAGCAGCAAGACTCGAGGAGGGGGCAATGGCTACACCTTC. It is translated as CASSKTRGGGNGYTF.

This clone was observed a handful of times. The chain combines TRBV15 with TRBJ2-3, with a possible D match to TRBD1 (6 bases). The V end lost 4 bases, the J end lost 0 bases, and 14 bases lay between the germline ends. The CDR3 is 16 amino acids. Germline assignment: CDR1 LNHNV and CDR2 YYDKDF (reference sequence). This chain's CDR3 is CATSTLAGASTDTQYF. CDR3 coding DNA: TGTGCCACCAGCACCCTCGCAGGGGCTAGCACAGATACGCAGTATTTT.

This clone was seen at least ten times. The rearrangement uses TRBV29-1 and TRBJ2-3, with 8 nucleotides matching TRBD2. Germline trimming cut 7 bases from V and 4 bases from J; bases unmatched to any gene: 4. The CDR3 sequence is 12 residues long. The germline V gene has CDR1 SQVTM and CDR2 ANQGSEA. CDR3 coding DNA: TGCAGCGCCGGGCGGGGGGCAGATACGCAGTATTTT. Translation gives CSAGRGADTQYF.

The chain carries TRBV6-1 and TRBJ2-5; 8 bases map to TRBD1. Germline-derived CDR1 and CDR2 are MNHNS and SASEGT. The V and J ends lost 7 bases and 2 bases, in that order; junction bases with no gene match: 6. The CDR3 is 14 amino acids. The CDR3 loop reads CASILDRGQETQYF. The CDR3 DNA reads as TGTGCCAGCATCCTAGACAGGGGTCAAGAGACCCAGTACTTC.

The rearrangement joins TRBV14 to TRBJ2-6; possible D gene TRBD1, 5 bases. The CDR3 consists of 15 residues. V dropped 8 bases and J dropped 0 bases, with 11 bases sitting between them. The germline V gene has CDR1 SGHDN and CDR2 FVKESK. CDR3 bases: TGTGCCAGCGGATCAGGGAACTCTGGGGCCAACGTCCTGACTTTC. This encodes CASGSGNSGANVLTF.

This clone was found a few times. The chain has TRBV25-1 and TRBJ1-2; D is unresolved. The CDR3 is 12 residues long. CDR1 and CDR2 (germline): MGHDK, SYGVNS. The ends were cut back, 3 bases at V and 8 bases at J, with 10 bases in the middle. The CDR3 DNA is TGTGCCAGCAGTGATATCGCGCAAGGCTACACCTTC. Protein product: CASSDIAQGYTF.

This clone turned up a few times. V gene TRBV5-1 combines with J gene TRBJ2-1, with D possibly matching TRBD2 (6 bases). In germline, CDR1 is SGHRS, CDR2 YFSETQ. The CDR3 loop spans 15 amino acids. The ends were cut back, 3 bases at V and 0 bases at J, with 10 bases in the middle. CDR3 in DNA: TGCGCCAGCAGCTCCCTTAGCGGCTCCTACAATGAGCAGTTCTTC. Encoded protein: CASSSLSGSYNEQFF.

CDR3 coding DNA: TGTGCCAGTAGTCCCAGGAACACCCCGAACACTGAAGCTTTCTTT. Translated: CASSPRNTPNTEAFF. This rearrangement joins TRBV19 to TRBJ1-1; D is unresolved. Germline V gene sequence: CDR1 LNHDA, CDR2 SQIVND (reference sequence). Trimming removed 5 bases from V and 1 base from J, with 14 bases in between. CDR3 size: 15 residues.

This clone appeared a few times. The chain uses TRBV10-3 and TRBJ2-1, with D possibly being TRBD1 (5 bases). V was cut by 10 bases and J by 9 bases, with 16 bases left in between. Germline-derived CDR1 and CDR2 are ENHRY and SYGVKD. The CDR3 loop spans 12 amino acids. This chain's CDR3 is CATHNTQGEQFF. CDR3 nucleotides: TGTGCCACGCACAATACTCAGGGTGAGCAGTTCTTC.

The J gene is TRBJ2-7, the V gene TRBV7-6; D possibly corresponds to TRBD2 (6 bases). This CDR3 spans 15 amino acids. V was clipped by 0 bases and J by 4 bases, with 13 bases between them. In germline, CDR1 is SGHVS, CDR2 FNYEAQ. This CDR3 is CASSLAEGMEYEQYF. CDR3 DNA: TGTGCCAGCAGCTTAGCGGAGGGCATGGAGTACGAGCAGTACTTC.

The CDR3, as DNA: TGTGCCAGCTCACCCCCAGGGGCGGAGACCCAGTACTTC. This gives the protein CASSPPGAETQYF. This chain connects TRBV18 to TRBJ2-5; D perhaps matches TRBD1 (6 bases). Trimming pared 3 bases from V and 5 bases from J, leaving 10 bases between. The CDR3 has 13 amino acids. CDR1 and CDR2 from the germline V gene are KGHSH and LQKENI.

The chain employs TRBV6-1 and TRBJ1-2, with 7 bases lining up with TRBD1. Trimming took 6 bases from V and 4 from J; bases not matched to a gene: 5. Germline V gene data show CDR1 as MNHNS and CDR2 as SASEGT. The CDR3 loop spans 13 amino acids. The CDR3 reads CASRTGASYGYTF. As DNA, the CDR3 is TGTGCCAGCAGAACAGGGGCGAGCTATGGCTACACCTTC.

This clone was detected a few times. J is TRBJ2-1 and V is TRBV7-9; 9 bases map to TRBD1. The CDR3 extends over 15 amino acids. The germline CDR1 and CDR2 sequences are SEHNR and FQNEAQ (reference sequence). Trimming at V came to 4 bases and at J to 8 bases, leaving 9 bases not matched to a gene. CDR3 amino acids: CASSSRQGGAYEQFF. CDR3 in DNA: TGTGCCAGCAGCTCCAGACAGGGGGGAGCGTATGAGCAGTTCTTC. The full variable domain, rest sourced from reference TRBV7-9 and TRBJ2-1, is DTGVSQNPRHKITKRGQNVTFRCDPISEHNRLYWYRQTLGQGPEFLTYFQNEAQLEKSRLLSDRFSAERPKGSFSTLEIQRTEQGDSAMYLCASSSRQGGAYEQFFGPGTRLTVL.

The chain joins TRBV5-6 to TRBJ2-1; possibly TRBD2 for D (6 bases). The CDR3 length is 16 residues. V lost 0 bases and J lost 6, with 16 bases in between. The germline CDR1 and CDR2 sequences are SGHDT and YYEEEE. The CDR3 loop is CASSLVRLDAPNEQFF. The CDR3 DNA follows: TGTGCCAGCAGCTTGGTCCGACTAGATGCCCCCAATGAGCAGTTCTTC.

This clone was seen a few times. This sequence joins TRBV19 and TRBJ1-5; unclear D gene. The V end was cut by 7 bases, the J end by 0 bases, with 19 bases between. The CDR3 is made up of 17 amino acids. Germline V lookup: CDR1 LNHDA, CDR2 SQIVND (reference sequence). The DNA for the CDR3 is TGTGCCAGTACTGCGGAAGGAATTCAGTATAGCAATCAGCCCCAGCATTTT. Translated, it gives CASTAEGIQYSNQPQHF. Supplemented by reference TRBV19 and TRBJ1-5, the full variable domain reads DGGITQSPKYLFRKEGQNVTLSCEQNLNHDAMYWYRQDPGQGLRLIYYSQIVNDFQKGDIAEGYSVSREKKESFPLTVTSAQKNPTAFYLCASTAEGIQYSNQPQHFGDGTRLSIL.